The 19 T cell receptor beta chains given below trace back to one sample, sequenced in a study of cytomegalovirus exposure and HLA in healthy donors. The PCR employed 60 Vbeta primers together with 13 Jbeta primers. Only in-frame clones appear in the TCRdb table, and some are missing; sequencing was by immunoSEQ multiplex PCR. The sample lists 100,000 to 150,000 clones; 60% to 80% were seen once. The sequenced material came from PBMCs. All receptors come from an older woman in good health and CMV-seronegative.

The V gene is TRBV2, the J gene TRBJ2-5; a possible D gene is TRBD1 (5 bases). This CDR3 comprises 14 residues. Deletions cut 7 bases from V and 9 bases from J, with 21 bases between. Germline V CDR1 and CDR2: SNHLY, FYNNEI. CDR3 sequence: CASTAGLLSRAQYF. CDR3 sequence (DNA): TGTGCCAGCACGGCAGGGCTGCTTAGTCGAGCCCAGTACTTC.

The table lists this clone with a few counts. The rearrangement uses TRBV18 and TRBJ1-1; D not certain. The CDR3 is 11 residues long. V gave up 8 bases and J gave up 1 base, with 5 bases separating them. Germline CDR1 and CDR2: KGHSH and LQKENI. CDR3 in amino acids: CASTGNTEAFF. The CDR3 DNA reads as TGTGCCAGCACTGGGAACACTGAAGCTTTCTTT.

The chain carries TRBV5-1 and TRBJ2-5; 10 positions agree with TRBD1. After removal of 0 bases from V and 2 bases from J, the junction contained 7 bases not matched to a gene. Germline CDR1 is SGHRS and CDR2 is YFSETQ. This CDR3 spans 17 amino acids. CDR3 sequence: CASSLGTGGSRQETQYF. The DNA of the CDR3 is TGCGCCAGCAGCTTGGGGACAGGGGGTTCGCGGCAAGAGACCCAGTACTTC.

The rearrangement links TRBV5-1 to TRBJ2-1; 8 bases are shared with TRBD1. V dropped 3 bases and J dropped 6; count of bases not matched to a gene: 11. This CDR3 has 16 amino acids. Germline V gives CDR1 SGHRS, CDR2 YFSETQ. The CDR3 coding sequence is TGCGCCAGCAGCTCCGGAACTCGACAGGGGTCCAATGAGCAGTTCTTC. Translation: CASSSGTRQGSNEQFF. The variable domain in full, with the rest retrieved from reference TRBV5-1 and TRBJ2-1, is KAGVTQTPRYLIKTRGQQVTLSCSPISGHRSVSWYQQTPGQGLQFLFEYFSETQRNKGNFPGRFSGRQFSNSRSEMNVSTLELGDSALYLCASSSGTRQGSNEQFFGPGTRLTVL.

The chain combines TRBV7-2 with TRBJ2-5, with D perhaps matching TRBD2 (6 bases). Germline CDR1 reads SGHTA; CDR2 reads FQGNSA. V lost 3 bases to trimming and J lost 5 bases, with 13 bases between them. The CDR3 runs 14 residues. CDR3 sequence reads: CASSLAGGGETQYF. The CDR3 bases are TGTGCCAGCAGCTTGGCAGGTGGAGGGGAGACCCAGTACTTC.

The rearrangement uses TRBV19 and TRBJ2-1; 7 bases agree with TRBD1. This CDR3 is built from 15 residues. V dropped 3 bases and J dropped 4; count of bases not matched to a gene: 6. Germline V gene lookup returns CDR1 LNHDA and CDR2 SQIVND (reference sequence). Here the CDR3 reads CASSIFSGQYNEQFF. As DNA, the CDR3 is TGTGCCAGTAGTATTTTTTCGGGACAGTACAATGAGCAGTTCTTC.

In its sample, this clone was seen a few times. The genes are TRBV10-1 and TRBJ2-1, with 10 bases matching TRBD2. This CDR3 contains 13 residues. Germline V gene sequence: CDR1 WNHNN, CDR2 SYGVQD (reference sequence). The trim removed 6 bases at V and 8 bases at J, leaving 4 bases unmatched. CDR3 in DNA: TGCGCCAGCAGGGAAGCGGGGGGGGATGAGCAGTTCTTC. It encodes CASREAGGDEQFF.

This clone was observed a handful of times. This chain joins TRBV30 and TRBJ1-2; TRBD1 might be the D (5 bases). CDR1 is GTSNPN and CDR2 is SVGIG in the germline V gene (reference sequence). Between the trimmed V and J ends, which lost 3 bases and 7 bases, there was a span of 12 bases. The CDR3 has 12 amino acids. CDR3 amino acids: CAWRPSGSGYTF. CDR3 coding DNA: TGTGCCTGGAGACCATCAGGGTCTGGCTACACCTTC. The variable domain in full, with the rest retrieved from reference TRBV30 and TRBJ1-2, is SQTIHQWPATLVQPVGSPLSLECTVEGTSNPNLYWYRQAAGRGLQLLFYSVGIGQISSEVPQNLSASRPQDRQFILSSKKLLLSDSGFYLCAWRPSGSGYTFGSGTRLTVV.

As DNA, the CDR3 is TGTGCCACCAGCAGGGGGGTAGGGGGAAACGACCAGCATTTT. Translated: CATSRGVGGNDQHF. The chain uses TRBV15 and TRBJ1-5; D might be TRBD1 (6 bases). The CDR3 contains 14 residues. Germline V CDR1 and CDR2: LNHNV, YYDKDF (reference sequence). Trimming cost V 3 bases and J 12 bases, with 18 bases left between them.

The CDR3 loop is CATRRTDTYEQYF. The CDR3 DNA follows: TGTGCCACCAGAAGGACAGATACCTACGAGCAGTACTTC. This chain joins TRBV27 and TRBJ2-5; D perhaps matches TRBD1 (6 bases). The J call is doubtful: the DNA matches TRBJ2-7 better. Germline V gene data show CDR1 as MNHEY and CDR2 as SMNVEV (reference sequence). The CDR3 consists of 13 residues.

There are a few counts of this clone. The J gene is TRBJ2-1, the V gene TRBV15; 7 positions match TRBD2. This CDR3 is 21 amino acids long. V trimming: 3 bases; J trimming: 7 bases; junction bases outside the gene matches: 27. Germline V gene lookup returns CDR1 LNHNV and CDR2 YYDKDF (reference sequence). The chain's CDR3 is CATSRSRTALRSGTILNEQFF. For the CDR3, the DNA is TGTGCCACCAGCAGGAGCCGAACCGCCCTGCGGTCCGGGACTATACTGAATGAGCAGTTCTTC.

This clone was picked up a small number of times. The rearrangement uses TRBV4-1 and TRBJ1-5, with a tentative D call TRBD1 (6 bases). The CDR3 sequence is 17 residues long. V gave up 3 bases and J gave up 2 bases, with 17 bases separating them. Germline loops: CDR1 MGHRA, CDR2 YSYEKL. DNA of the CDR3: TGCGCCAGCAGCCAGGGGCCTCGGGGGGCACGCAATCAGCCCCAGCATTTT. It codes for CASSQGPRGARNQPQHF.

This clone was picked up a small number of times. The rearrangement uses TRBV7-9 and TRBJ2-1, with D unresolved. The germline V gene has CDR1 SEHNR and CDR2 FQNEAQ (reference sequence). The CDR3 extends over 13 amino acids. V was shortened by 1 base and J by 9 bases, with 10 bases between the two germline ends. The CDR3 DNA sequence: TGTGCCAGCAGCTTAGTCGAGAATCCTGAGCAGTTCTTC. Residues: CASSLVENPEQFF.

The chain couples TRBV19 to TRBJ2-7; 11 bases match TRBD2. The germline V gene has CDR1 LNHDA and CDR2 SQIVND (reference sequence). V trimming: 6 bases; J trimming: 4 bases; junction bases outside the gene matches: 17. This CDR3 contains 18 residues. In DNA, the CDR3 is TGTGCCAGTAGCTCACCCCATATCACTAGCGGGAGTAGTTACGAGCAGTACTTC. Translating it yields CASSSPHITSGSSYEQYF.

This rearrangement joins TRBV5-1 to TRBJ2-7, with 7 nucleotides matching TRBD2. Per the germline V gene, CDR1 is SGHRS and CDR2 is YFSETQ. V trimming: 0 bases; J trimming: 0 bases; junction bases outside the gene matches: 9. The CDR3 runs 17 residues. In DNA, the CDR3 is TGCGCCAGCAGCTTGGGGCCTGGGGGGGTCTCCTCCTACGAGCAGTACTTC. It encodes CASSLGPGGVSSYEQYF.

The chain recombines TRBV14 with TRBJ2-6; 8 positions match TRBD2. The trim removed 3 bases at V and 4 bases at J, leaving 14 bases unmatched. From germline, CDR1 is SGHDN and CDR2 FVKESK. The CDR3 consists of 19 residues. CDR3 in DNA: TGTGCCAGCAGCCATGGGGTCGGGAGGGGATTCTCCGGGGCCAACGTCCTGACTTTC. Protein: CASSHGVGRGFSGANVLTF.

The chain links TRBV2 to TRBJ1-2; weak D call: TRBD1 (5 bases). Germline V gene sequence: CDR1 SNHLY, CDR2 FYNNEI. There are 19 residues in the CDR3. Between the trimmed V and J ends, which lost 8 bases and 5 bases, there was a span of 33 bases. The CDR3 reads CASERRPPRQAGGEYGYTF. CDR3 in DNA: TGTGCCAGCGAACGCAGACCCCCACGACAAGCCGGAGGGGAATATGGCTACACCTTC.

The chain recombines TRBV28 with TRBJ2-7; D gene unclear. The CDR3 loop spans 15 amino acids. Germline CDR1 reads MDHEN; CDR2 reads SYDVKM. Trimming cost V 5 bases and J 2 bases, with 16 bases left between them. The CDR3 sequence: CASSLLQTTPYEQYF. CDR3 nucleotide sequence: TGTGCCAGCAGTCTCCTGCAGACGACACCCTACGAGCAGTACTTC.

The chain uses TRBV30 and TRBJ2-3; D might be TRBD2 (7 bases). The CDR3 runs to 14 residues. V lost 1 base and J lost 9, with 17 bases in between. Germline CDR1 reads GTSNPN; CDR2 reads SVGIG (reference sequence). The CDR3 DNA is TGTGCCTGGAGTGGGTGGGGGGGCGTCGGGACGCAGTATTTT. Translated, it gives CAWSGWGGVGTQYF.